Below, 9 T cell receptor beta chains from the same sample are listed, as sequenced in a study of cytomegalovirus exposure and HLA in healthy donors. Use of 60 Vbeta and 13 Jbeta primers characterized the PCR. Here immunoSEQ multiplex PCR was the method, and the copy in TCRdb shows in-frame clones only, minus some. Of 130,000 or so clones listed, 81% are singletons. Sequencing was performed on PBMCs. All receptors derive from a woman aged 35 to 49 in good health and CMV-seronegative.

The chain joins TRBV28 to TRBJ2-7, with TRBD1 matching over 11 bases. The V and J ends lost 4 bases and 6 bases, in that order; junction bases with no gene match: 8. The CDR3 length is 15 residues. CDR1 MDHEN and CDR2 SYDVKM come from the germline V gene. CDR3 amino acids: CASSSPGQGDSEQYF. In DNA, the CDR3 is TGTGCCAGCAGTTCGCCGGGACAGGGGGACAGCGAGCAGTACTTC.

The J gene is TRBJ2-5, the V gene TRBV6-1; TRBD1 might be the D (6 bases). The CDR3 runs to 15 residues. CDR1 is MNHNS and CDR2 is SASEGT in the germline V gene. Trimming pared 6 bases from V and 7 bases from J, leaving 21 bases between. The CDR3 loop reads CASRLGAVDRGTQYF. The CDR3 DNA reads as TGTGCCAGCAGGCTGGGGGCAGTGGACCGGGGGACCCAGTACTTC.

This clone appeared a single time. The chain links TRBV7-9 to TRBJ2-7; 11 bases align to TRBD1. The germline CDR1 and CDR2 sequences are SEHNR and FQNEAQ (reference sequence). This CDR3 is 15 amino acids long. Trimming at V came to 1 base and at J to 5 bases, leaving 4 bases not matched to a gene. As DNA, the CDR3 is TGTGCCAGCAGCTTAGGGGGACAGGGGGTGGACGAGCAGTACTTC. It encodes CASSLGGQGVDEQYF.

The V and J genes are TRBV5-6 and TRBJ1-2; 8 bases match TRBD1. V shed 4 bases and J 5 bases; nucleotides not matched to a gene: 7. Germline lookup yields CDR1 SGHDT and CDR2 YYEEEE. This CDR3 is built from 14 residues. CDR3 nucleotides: TGTGCCAGCAGCCCCGACAGGGGAAAATATGGCTACACCTTC. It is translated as CASSPDRGKYGYTF.

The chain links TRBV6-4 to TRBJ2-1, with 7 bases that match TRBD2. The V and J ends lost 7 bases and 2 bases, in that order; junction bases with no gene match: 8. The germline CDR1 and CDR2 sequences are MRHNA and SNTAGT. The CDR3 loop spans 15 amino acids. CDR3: CASTPQAGTYNEQFF. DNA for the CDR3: TGTGCCAGCACTCCACAAGCGGGAACCTACAATGAGCAGTTCTTC.

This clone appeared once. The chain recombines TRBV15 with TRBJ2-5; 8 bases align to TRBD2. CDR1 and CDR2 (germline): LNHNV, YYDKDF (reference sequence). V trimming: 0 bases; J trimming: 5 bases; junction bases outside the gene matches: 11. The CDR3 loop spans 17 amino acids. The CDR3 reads CATSRDRSGGLWETQYF. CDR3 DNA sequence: TGTGCCACCAGCAGAGATCGAAGCGGGGGCCTGTGGGAGACCCAGTACTTC. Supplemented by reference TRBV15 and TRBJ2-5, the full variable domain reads DAMVIQNPRYQVTQFGKPVTLSCSQTLNHNVMYWYQQKSSQAPKLLFHYYDKDFNNEADTPDNFQSRRPNTSFCFLDIRSPGLGDTAMYLCATSRDRSGGLWETQYFGPGTRLLVL.

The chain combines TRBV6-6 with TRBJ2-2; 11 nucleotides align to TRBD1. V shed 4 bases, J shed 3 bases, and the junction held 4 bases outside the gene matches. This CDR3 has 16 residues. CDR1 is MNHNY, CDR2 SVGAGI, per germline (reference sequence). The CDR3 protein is CASSLDRGRDTGELFF. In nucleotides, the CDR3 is TGTGCCAGCAGTTTGGACAGGGGGCGCGACACCGGGGAGCTGTTTTTT.

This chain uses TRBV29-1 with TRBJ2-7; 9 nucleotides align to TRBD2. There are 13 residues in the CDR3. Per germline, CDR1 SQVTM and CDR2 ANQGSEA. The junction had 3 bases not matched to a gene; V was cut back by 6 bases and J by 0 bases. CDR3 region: CSVRSGSSYEQYF. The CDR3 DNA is TGCAGCGTACGTAGCGGGAGCTCCTACGAGCAGTACTTC.

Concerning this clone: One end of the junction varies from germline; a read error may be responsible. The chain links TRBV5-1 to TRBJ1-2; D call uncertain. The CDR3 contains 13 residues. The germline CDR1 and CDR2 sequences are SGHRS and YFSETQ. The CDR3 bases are TGCGCCAGCAGTTTGGATAGTCAATATGGCTACACCTTC. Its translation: CASSLDSQYGYTF.